This TCR beta chain derives from a study of OX40 agonist ivuxolimab in advanced cancers. The table came from immunoSEQ multiplex PCR; TCRdb's copy has only in-frame clones and leaves some out. The repertoire has around 67,000 clones, roughly 80% of them found once; the top ten carry 1.2%. Germline V lookup: CDR1 SGHVS, CDR2 FQNEAQ. V lost 5 bases, J lost 7 bases, and 8 bases stayed unmatched. The CDR3 sequence is 15 residues long. The starting material was CD4+ or CD8+ T cells sorted from blood, obtained in a trial of the OX40 agonist ivuxolimab. The chain joins TRBV7-8 to TRBJ1-6; 7 bases map to TRBD1. The receptor was isolated from an adult with an advanced solid tumor such as melanoma, head and neck, liver or kidney cancer. CDR3 DNA: TGTGCCAGCAGCCTACGGGACAGAGTAAATTCACCCCTCCACTTT. Amino acid sequence: CASSLRDRVNSPLHF.